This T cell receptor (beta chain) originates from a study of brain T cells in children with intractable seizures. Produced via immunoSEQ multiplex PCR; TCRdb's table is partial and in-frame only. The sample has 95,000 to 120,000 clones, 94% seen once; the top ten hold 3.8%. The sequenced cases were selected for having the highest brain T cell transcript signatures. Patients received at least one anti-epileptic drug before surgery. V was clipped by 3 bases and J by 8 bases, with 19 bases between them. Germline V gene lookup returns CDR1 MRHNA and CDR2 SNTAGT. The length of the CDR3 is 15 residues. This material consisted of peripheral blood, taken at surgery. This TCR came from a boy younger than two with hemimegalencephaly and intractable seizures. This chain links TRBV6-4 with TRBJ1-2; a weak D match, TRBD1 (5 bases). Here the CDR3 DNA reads TGTGCCAGCAGTGAAAGACAGATAGGAGGATCGGGCTACACCTTC. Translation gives CASSERQIGGSGYTF.